Detailed here is one T cell receptor beta chain. Its antigen remains unidentified. Base-call qualities are not available, and no considerably larger clone is one nucleotide away. The CDR3 regions of human TCRbeta chains were analyzed by immunosequencing. The study's processing was this. Repertoire TCRs were checked for matches against a reference library of SARS-CoV-2-specific TCRs that had been generated using the MIRA antigen-specificity platform. Breadth meant the fraction of unique TCRs that were SARS-CoV-2-associated, whereas depth meant the fraction of total T cells that were SARS-CoV-2-associated. Using the MIRA data, each spike-specific TCR was mapped to the spike region that the TCR reacts to and placed in a CD4 or CD8 class. Log10-transformed breadth and depth values were compared by one-way ANOVA with Sidak's multiple comparisons tests. TCRdb holds this immuneACCESS table with in-frame rearrangements only. Some clones are missing; in checked studies, unresolved V genes explain under half, and the rest has no known cause. That table is the source of V, J and clone size, and D and trimming were worked out from the DNA. This sample gives 180,000 or so clones in total; 80% to 95% of them show up just once. The ten most abundant clones make up roughly 1.9% of the sample.

The germline V gene (reference sequence) gives CDR1 as MNHNY and CDR2 as SVGAGI. Measured from the cysteine to the phenylalanine, the CDR3 is 16 residues long. Here the CDR3 DNA is all that survives: 48 bases in frame from base 1. Trimming accounts for 5 bases at V and 4 bases at J, while the number of junction bases matched to no gene is 7. The data derive from a study of T cell responses to AZD1222 COVID-19 vaccine (dated by TCRdb to the early 2020s). The study in broad terms: A total of 233 trial participants underwent TCR sequencing, of whom 207 had received two doses of AZD1222 and about 25 had received two doses of the MenACWY control vaccine. Trial participants were enrolled by age into subgroups of 18-55, 56-69 and 70-plus years, and around 140, 26 and 57 TCR-sequenced participants, respectively, were included in these subgroups.

Interpreted using the paper, the time point label stands for: about 28 days (+/-7) after the second vaccine dose. Because spike-specific TCR depth and breadth did not differ between the two schedules, AZD1222 recipients who got a second dose at roughly 4 weeks were pooled with those who got a second dose at roughly 12 weeks. Vaccinee samples were obtained from the UK trials COV001 and COV002, which included a single-blind randomized controlled phase 2/3 trial of AZD1222 (ChAdOx1 nCoV-19) in healthy adults. For TCRbeta chain sequencing, PBMC samples from trial participants were taken at day 0 and at day 28 after the second dose. The investigation overall reported the following: Because no day 14 peak-response samples were available, the repertoires could be characterized only after the peak T cell response. The whole spike protein was spanned by vaccine-associated CD4 TCRs, and dominant responses were seen in regions 160-218 and 743-854. In the small 56-69-year group, the increase in depth fell short of significance, most likely because of low power. Reportedly, close to half of the unique spike-specific TCRs recognized epitopes lying outside the regions that are mutated in the B.1.351 and B.1.1.7 variants. Conclusions about previously exposed vaccinees were limited because only a handful of AZD1222 recipients were SARS-CoV-2 seropositive at baseline. After two AZD1222 doses, spike-specific TCR breadth and depth were significantly higher than at day 0 and than in MenACWY recipients. Most participants were white British and females outnumbered males, and the authors suggested that clonal diversity may have been underestimated.

The sample here was peripheral blood, taken 28 days after the second AZD1222 dose. The receptor was isolated from an adult who received the AZD1222 COVID-19 vaccine. The sequence links TRBV6-6 to TRBJ2-1; 11 central nucleotides agree with TRBD2. The CDR3 protein sequence reads: CASSPHSGGAYNEQFF. Read as DNA, the sequence is TGTGCCAGCAGTCCCCATAGCGGGGGGGCTTACAATGAGCAGTTCTTC.